A selection of T cell receptor beta chains follows, all from one sample in a study of early T cells in non-severe SARS-CoV-2 infection. TCRdb reprocessed the 5' RACE reads with MiXCR, giving one entry per CDR3 protein. The sample carries fewer than 70,000 distinct CDR3 sequences, around 12% recorded once. The sequenced sample consisted of whole blood. These receptor sequences come from an adult who was a healthcare worker with PCR-confirmed SARS-CoV-2 infection or an uninfected control (not recorded which). Each CDR3 is given with its conserved first and last residue. The order of the fields is J gene, V gene, clone size, D gene, CDR3 protein, CDR3 DNA. A D gene is named only where the DNA matches it firmly. Some rows have no size entry. The others give once, few or many, or a class for an expanded clone.

TRBJ1-1	TRBV29-1	few	TRBD1	CSVMTGSYTEAFF	TGCAGCGTTATGACAGGGTCATACACTGAAGCTTTCTTT
TRBJ2-7	TRBV18	-	-	CASSPLTGWDYEQYF	TGTGCCAGCTCACCACTCACAGGGTGGGACTACGAGCAGTACTTC
TRBJ2-7	TRBV2	-	TRBD1	CASRADRVGPAEQYF	TGTGCCAGCAGAGCCGACAGGGTAGGTCCTGCCGAGCAGTACTTC
TRBJ2-7	TRBV11-1	many	TRBD2	CASSSVSGGRYEQYF	TGTGCCAGCAGCTCCGTGAGCGGGGGTCGGTACGAGCAGTACTTC
TRBJ1-2	TRBV10-3	many	TRBD1	CAISESTGNSGYTF	TGTGCCATCAGTGAGTCGACAGGGAACTCTGGCTACACCTTC
TRBJ2-2	TRBV7-8	few	TRBD2	CASSPLSGGWNTGELFF	TGTGCCAGCAGCCCCCTTAGCGGGGGATGGAACACCGGGGAGCTGTTTTTT
TRBJ2-7	TRBV20-1	few	-	CSARDWAGVSGSYEQYF	TGCAGTGCTAGAGATTGGGCGGGTGTTAGCGGATCCTACGAGCAGTACTTC
TRBJ2-1	TRBV20-1	few	-	CSARFTGRNEQFF	TGCAGTGCTAGGTTCACGGGGAGGAATGAGCAGTTCTTC
TRBJ1-1	TRBV7-9	few	-	CASSPGPVAEAFF	TGTGCCAGCAGCCCGGGACCAGTAGCTGAAGCTTTCTTT
TRBJ2-3	TRBV29-1	few	-	CSVGTTDTQYF	TGCAGCGTGGGGACAACAGATACGCAGTATTTT